This TCR beta chain stems from a study of neurological immune-mediated disorders. This clonotype was counted many times. Time point in this sample: longitudinal time-point 3. In each sequencing run, over 160 million TCR-beta sequences were generated from 15-18 subjects. TCRdb reprocessed the 5' RACE reads with MiXCR, giving one entry per CDR3 protein. The sample lists approximately 58,000 distinct CDR3 sequences; 7% to 10% were seen once. Trimming removed 5 bases from V and 6 bases from J, with 17 bases in between. Germline CDR1 SEHNR, CDR2 FQNEAQ (reference sequence). CDR3 size: 14 residues. This TCR was sampled from a woman between 40 and 50 years old in good health. Input material: PBMCs. The chain links TRBV7-9 to TRBJ2-7; D might be TRBD2 (6 bases). The DNA of the CDR3 is TGTGCCAGCAGCCGCTTCGGACTAACCCTCGAGCAGTACTTC. It yields the protein CASSRFGLTLEQYF.